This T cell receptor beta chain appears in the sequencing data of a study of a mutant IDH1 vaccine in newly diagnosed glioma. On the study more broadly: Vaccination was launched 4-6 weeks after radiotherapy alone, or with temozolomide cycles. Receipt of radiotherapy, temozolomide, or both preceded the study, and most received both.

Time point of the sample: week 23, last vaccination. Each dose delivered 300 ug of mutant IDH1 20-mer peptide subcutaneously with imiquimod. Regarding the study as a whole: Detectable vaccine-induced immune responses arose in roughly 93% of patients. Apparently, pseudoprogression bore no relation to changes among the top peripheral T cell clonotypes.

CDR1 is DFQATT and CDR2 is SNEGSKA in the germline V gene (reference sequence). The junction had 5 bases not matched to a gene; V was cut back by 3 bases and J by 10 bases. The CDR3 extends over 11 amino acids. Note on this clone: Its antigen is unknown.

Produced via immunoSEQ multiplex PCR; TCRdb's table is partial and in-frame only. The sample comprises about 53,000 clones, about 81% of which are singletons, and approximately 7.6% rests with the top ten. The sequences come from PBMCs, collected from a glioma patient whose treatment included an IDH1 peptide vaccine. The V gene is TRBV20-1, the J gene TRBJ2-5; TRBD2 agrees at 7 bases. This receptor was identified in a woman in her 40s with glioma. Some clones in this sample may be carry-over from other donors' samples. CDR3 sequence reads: CSASAWGGQYF. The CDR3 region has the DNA TGCAGTGCTAGTGCCTGGGGGGGCCAGTACTTC.